The 21 T cell receptor beta chains given below trace back to one sample, sequenced in a study of blood T cell repertoires in COVID-19. Assay used: immunoSEQ multiplex PCR; TCRdb lists only in-frame clones, some missing. The repertoire holds roughly 260,000 clones, with 70% to 90% as singletons. Source material: PBMCs or T cells enriched from blood (not recorded which). The origin of the receptors is a woman aged 50 to 60 who had recovered from COVID-19.

The gene calls are TRBV28 and TRBJ2-7; TRBD2 agrees at 9 bases. J lost 4 bases, V lost 5 bases, and 9 bases had no gene match. The CDR3 runs to 15 residues. Germline-derived CDR1 and CDR2 are MDHEN and SYDVKM. In DNA, the CDR3 is TGTGCCAGCAGTCCTGGAGCGGGGGGCCGGTACGAGCAGTACTTC. Residues: CASSPGAGGRYEQYF. Full variable domain (rest looked up from reference TRBV28 and TRBJ2-7): DVKVTQSSRYLVKRTGEKVFLECVQDMDHENMFWYRQDPGLGLRLIYFSYDVKMKEKGDIPEGYSVSREKKERFSLILESASTNQTSMYLCASSPGAGGRYEQYFGPGTRLTVT.

J is TRBJ2-2 and V is TRBV10-1; the match to TRBD1 covers 9 bases. Looked up from germline, CDR1 is WNHNN and CDR2 is SYGVQD (reference sequence). The CDR3 is 17 amino acids. J gave up 4 bases and V 9 bases, and 15 bases lay outside the gene matches. The CDR3 is CARSRQGGRAGTGELFF. CDR3 nucleotides: TGCGCCAGGTCTCGACAGGGGGGTAGGGCGGGCACCGGGGAGCTGTTTTTT.

V gene TRBV5-1 combines with J gene TRBJ1-4; a weak D match, TRBD1 (5 bases). The V end was cut by 0 bases, the J end by 2 bases, with 8 bases between. In germline, CDR1 is SGHRS, CDR2 YFSETQ. This CDR3 is 15 amino acids long. The CDR3 protein is CASSLGGATNEKLFF. The CDR3 DNA is TGCGCCAGCAGCTTGGGTGGGGCCACTAATGAAAAACTGTTTTTT.

The chain carries TRBV5-1 and TRBJ2-3; tentative D call: TRBD1 (6 bases). From germline, CDR1 is SGHRS and CDR2 YFSETQ. V lost 3 bases to trimming and J lost 4 bases, with 12 bases between them. The CDR3 spans 14 residues. This CDR3 is CASSWSGHPDTQYF. In nucleotides, the CDR3 is TGCGCCAGCAGCTGGTCGGGACACCCAGATACGCAGTATTTT.

This sequence joins TRBV10-3 and TRBJ1-4; 7 bases agree with TRBD1. CDR3 length: 15 residues. The germline V gene encodes CDR1 ENHRY and CDR2 SYGVKD. After removal of 5 bases from V and 0 bases from J, the junction contained 3 bases not matched to a gene. The CDR3 region has the DNA TGTGCCATCAGTAAGGACAGGACAACTAATGAAAAACTGTTTTTT. Translated: CAISKDRTTNEKLFF.

As DNA, the CDR3 is TGCAGCGGACTAGCGGGAGGGTATGAGCAGTTCTTC. It encodes CSGLAGGYEQFF. The chain joins TRBV29-1 to TRBJ2-1; 14 nucleotides match TRBD2. Germline V lookup: CDR1 SQVTM, CDR2 ANQGSEA. V gave up 7 bases and J gave up 8 bases; unmatched junction bases: 1. This CDR3 has 12 amino acids.

In DNA, the CDR3 is TGCGCCAGCGGGAAGACAGGGGGCCCAGGCTACACCTTC. Residues: CASGKTGGPGYTF. The chain employs TRBV5-1 and TRBJ1-2; 10 bases line up with TRBD1. Germline V gene data show CDR1 as SGHRS and CDR2 as YFSETQ. This CDR3 comprises 13 residues. V lost 7 bases to trimming and J lost 8 bases; unmatched junction nucleotides: 8.

V is TRBV5-5 and J is TRBJ2-7; 10 nucleotides match TRBD2. The J segment lost 2 bases and the V segment lost 3 bases, leaving 5 bases of the junction unmatched. Germline CDR1 reads SGHKS; CDR2 reads YYEKEE (reference sequence). CDR3 length: 15 residues. CDR3 bases: TGTGCCAGCAGCTCCAGGACTAGCGGTGCCTACGAGCAGTACTTC. This codes for CASSSRTSGAYEQYF.

This chain joins TRBV19 and TRBJ1-2; D uncertain. The germline V and J ends were trimmed by 5 bases and 1 base, with 8 bases remaining between them. Germline V gene lookup returns CDR1 LNHDA and CDR2 SQIVND (reference sequence). CDR3 size: 13 residues. The CDR3 region is CASSEGDNYGYTF. CDR3 nucleotides: TGTGCCAGTAGTGAGGGTGATAACTATGGCTACACCTTC. Using reference TRBV19 and TRBJ1-2 for the parts outside the CDR3, the full variable domain is DGGITQSPKYLFRKEGQNVTLSCEQNLNHDAMYWYRQDPGQGLRLIYYSQIVNDFQKGDIAEGYSVSREKKESFPLTVTSAQKNPTAFYLCASSEGDNYGYTFGSGTRLTVV.

This clone was recorded once. The chain employs TRBV3-1 (or the pseudogene TRBV3-2) and TRBJ1-2; D ambiguous. Germline V gene lookup returns CDR1 LGHDT and CDR2 YNNKEL (reference sequence). CDR3 length: 14 residues. Trimming removed 1 base at V and 4 bases at J, with 10 bases between. The DNA for the CDR3 is TGTGCCAGCAGCCAAGGGCCGGGGAGCTATGGCTACACCTTC. As protein: CASSQGPGSYGYTF.

This clone was observed a few times. This chain uses TRBV20-1 with TRBJ2-3, with D perhaps matching TRBD1 (5 bases). The germline V gene encodes CDR1 DFQATT and CDR2 SNEGSKA (reference sequence). The V gene lost 7 bases and the J gene lost 5 bases, with 10 bases spanning the gap. The CDR3 extends over 11 amino acids. The CDR3 DNA reads as TGCAGTGTTCAAGGGGTAGATACGCAGTATTTT. This codes for CSVQGVDTQYF.

The V gene is TRBV6-5, the J gene TRBJ1-4, with 7 bases identical to TRBD1. Trimming cost V 8 bases and J 3 bases; bases outside gene matches: 3. This CDR3 is built from 13 residues. Germline lookup yields CDR1 MNHEY and CDR2 SVGAGI. DNA for the CDR3: TGTGCCAGCCGGACAGGACCTAATGAAAAACTGTTTTTT. Amino acids: CASRTGPNEKLFF.

The V and J genes are TRBV3-1 (or the pseudogene TRBV3-2) and TRBJ2-7; 9 bases are shared with TRBD2. The CDR3 is 14 residues long. In germline, CDR1 is LGHDT, CDR2 YNNKEL (reference sequence). J lost 3 bases, V lost 3 bases, and 3 bases had no gene match. CDR3 in amino acids: CASSHETSGYEQYF. The CDR3 region has the DNA TGTGCCAGCAGCCATGAGACTAGCGGCTACGAGCAGTACTTC.

This clone was detected once. The chain carries TRBV27 and TRBJ2-7; 11 nucleotides match TRBD1. V shed 5 bases, J shed 7 bases, and the junction held 7 bases outside the gene matches. Germline values: CDR1 MNHEY, CDR2 SMNVEV (reference sequence). The CDR3 runs to 14 residues. The CDR3 DNA is TGTGCCAGCAGTCTAACCGGACAGGGGGCAGAGCAGTACTTC. Its protein is CASSLTGQGAEQYF.

This sequence joins TRBV4-1 and TRBJ2-7, with 14 bases lining up with TRBD2. In germline, CDR1 is MGHRA, CDR2 YSYEKL. Unmatched junction bases numbered 7, after V lost 3 bases and J lost 6 bases. The CDR3 spans 16 residues. CDR3 in DNA: TGCGCCAGCAGCCACGCGGGACTAGCGGGAGTCTTCGAGCAGTACTTC. Residues: CASSHAGLAGVFEQYF.

The chain couples TRBV9 to TRBJ1-6; TRBD1 aligns across 7 bases. The germline V gene has CDR1 SGDLS and CDR2 YYNGEE. V dropped 4 bases and J dropped 7; count of bases not matched to a gene: 11. This CDR3 spans 16 amino acids. This chain's CDR3 is CASSTRTGGPNSPLHF. CDR3 coding DNA: TGTGCCAGCAGCACGCGGACAGGCGGCCCAAATTCACCCCTCCACTTT.

The V gene is TRBV6-2 or TRBV6-3, the J gene TRBJ2-1; a weak D match, TRBD2 (6 bases). Deletions cut 2 bases from V and 6 bases from J, with 8 bases between. Germline V gene lookup returns CDR1 MNHEY and CDR2 SVGEGT. The CDR3 has 13 amino acids. CDR3 loop: CASSYGDSNEQFF. The CDR3 DNA reads TGTGCCAGCAGTTACGGGGACTCCAATGAGCAGTTCTTC.

The chain combines TRBV7-2 with TRBJ2-2; 8 bases match TRBD2. J was trimmed by 3 bases and V by 2 bases; bases with no gene match: 2. CDR3 size: 15 residues. Germline lookup yields CDR1 SGHTA and CDR2 FQGNSA. CDR3 in amino acids: CASSLTSGHTGELFF. As DNA, the CDR3 is TGTGCCAGCAGCTTAACTAGCGGACACACCGGGGAGCTGTTTTTT.

The rearrangement joins TRBV5-1 to TRBJ2-5; 14 nucleotides align to TRBD2. The V segment lost 0 bases and the J segment 5 bases; nucleotides outside the gene matches: 6. This CDR3 region has 17 residues. Germline assignment: CDR1 SGHRS and CDR2 YFSETQ. The CDR3 nucleotides are TGCGCCAGCAGCTTGGACGGGACTAGCGGGAGAGGGGAGACCCAGTACTTC. As protein: CASSLDGTSGRGETQYF.

This rearrangement joins TRBV2 to TRBJ1-4, with 7 bases identical to TRBD1. In germline, CDR1 is SNHLY, CDR2 FYNNEI. The V and J ends lost 6 bases and 8 bases, in that order; junction bases with no gene match: 12. The CDR3 is made up of 15 amino acids. The CDR3 reads CASSPGTAHREKLFF. CDR3 DNA: TGTGCCAGCAGCCCCGGGACAGCTCATAGGGAAAAACTGTTTTTT.

The chain joins TRBV7-3 to TRBJ2-1, with a possible D match to TRBD2 (5 bases). Germline V gene lookup returns CDR1 SGHTA and CDR2 FQGTGA. The CDR3 loop spans 15 amino acids. The V and J ends lost 0 bases and 10 bases respectively, with 16 bases between them. The CDR3 is CASSLTLAGGREQFF. CDR3 DNA: TGTGCCAGCAGCTTAACGCTAGCCGGCGGACGGGAGCAGTTCTTC. Using reference TRBV7-3 and TRBJ2-1 for the parts outside the CDR3, the full variable domain is GAGVSQTPSNKVTEKGKYVELRCDPISGHTALYWYRQSLGQGPEFLIYFQGTGAADDSGLPNDRFFAVRPEGSVSTLKIQRTERGDSAVYLCASSLTLAGGREQFFGPGTRLTVL.